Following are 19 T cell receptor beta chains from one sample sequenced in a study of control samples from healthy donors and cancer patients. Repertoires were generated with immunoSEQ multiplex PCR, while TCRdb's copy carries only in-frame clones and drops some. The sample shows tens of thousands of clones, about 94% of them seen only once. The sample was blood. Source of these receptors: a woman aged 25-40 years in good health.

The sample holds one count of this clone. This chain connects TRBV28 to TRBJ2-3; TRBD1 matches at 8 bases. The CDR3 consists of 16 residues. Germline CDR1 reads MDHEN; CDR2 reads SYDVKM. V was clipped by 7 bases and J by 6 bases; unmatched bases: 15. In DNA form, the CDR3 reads TGTGCCAGCAACATCAAAAAGGGTCACAGGGGGGATACGCAGTATTTT. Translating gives CASNIKKGHRGDTQYF.

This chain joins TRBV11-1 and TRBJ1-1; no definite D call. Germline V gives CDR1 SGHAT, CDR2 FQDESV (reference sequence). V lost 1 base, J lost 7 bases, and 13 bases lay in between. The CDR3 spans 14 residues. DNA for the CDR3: TGTGCCAGCAGCTTAGAGGGTGGCTCGGATGAAGCTTTCTTT. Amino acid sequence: CASSLEGGSDEAFF.

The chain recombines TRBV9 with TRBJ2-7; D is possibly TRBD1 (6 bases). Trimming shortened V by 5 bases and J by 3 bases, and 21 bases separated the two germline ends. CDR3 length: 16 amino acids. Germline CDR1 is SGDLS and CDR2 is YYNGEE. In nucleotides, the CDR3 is TGTGCCAGCAGTGGAACCGGGACATCACTTATCTACGAGCAGTACTTC. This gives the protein CASSGTGTSLIYEQYF.

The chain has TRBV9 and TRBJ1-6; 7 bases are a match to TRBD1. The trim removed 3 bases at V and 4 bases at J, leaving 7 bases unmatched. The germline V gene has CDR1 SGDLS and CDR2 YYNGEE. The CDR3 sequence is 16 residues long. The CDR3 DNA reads TGTGCCAGCAGCGGGTGGGACAGCCCATATAATTCACCCCTCCACTTT. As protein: CASSGWDSPYNSPLHF. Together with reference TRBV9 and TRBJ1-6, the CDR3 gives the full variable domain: DSGVTQTPKHLITATGQRVTLRCSPRSGDLSVYWYQQSLDQGLQFLIQYYNGEERAKGNILERFSAQQFPDLHSELNLSSLELGDSALYFCASSGWDSPYNSPLHFGNGTRLTVT.

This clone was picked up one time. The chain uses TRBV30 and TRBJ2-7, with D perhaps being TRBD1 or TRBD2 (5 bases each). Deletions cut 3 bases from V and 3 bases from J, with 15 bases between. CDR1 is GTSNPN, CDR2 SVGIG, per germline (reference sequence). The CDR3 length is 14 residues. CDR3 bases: TGTGCCTGGAGCCGGGGCAGCAACTACTACGAGCAGTACTTC. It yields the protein CAWSRGSNYYEQYF.

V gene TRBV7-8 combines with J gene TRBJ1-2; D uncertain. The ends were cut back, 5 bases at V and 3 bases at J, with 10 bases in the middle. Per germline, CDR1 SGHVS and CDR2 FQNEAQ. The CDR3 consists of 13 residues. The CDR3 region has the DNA TGTGCCAGCAGCCCCTACGGGGACTATGGCTACACCTTC. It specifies CASSPYGDYGYTF.

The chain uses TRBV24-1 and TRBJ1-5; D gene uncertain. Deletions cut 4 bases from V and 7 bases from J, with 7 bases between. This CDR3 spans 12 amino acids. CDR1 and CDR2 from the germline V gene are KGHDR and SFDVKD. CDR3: CATSDGIQPQHF. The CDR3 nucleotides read TGTGCCACCAGTGACGGGATCCAGCCCCAGCATTTT.

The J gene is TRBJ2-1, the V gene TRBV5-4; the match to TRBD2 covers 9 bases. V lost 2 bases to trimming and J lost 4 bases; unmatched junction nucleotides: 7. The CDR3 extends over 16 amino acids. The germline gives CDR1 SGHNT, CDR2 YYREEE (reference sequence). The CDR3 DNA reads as TGTGCCAGCAGCTTAATTAGCGGGGGAGCATACAATGAGCAGTTCTTC. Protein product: CASSLISGGAYNEQFF.

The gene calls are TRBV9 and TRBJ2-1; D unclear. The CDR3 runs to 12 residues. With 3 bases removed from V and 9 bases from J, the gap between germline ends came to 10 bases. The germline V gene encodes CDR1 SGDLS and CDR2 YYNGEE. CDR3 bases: TGTGCCAGCAGCGCCTCCTTGCGTGAGCAGTTCTTC. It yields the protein CASSASLREQFF.

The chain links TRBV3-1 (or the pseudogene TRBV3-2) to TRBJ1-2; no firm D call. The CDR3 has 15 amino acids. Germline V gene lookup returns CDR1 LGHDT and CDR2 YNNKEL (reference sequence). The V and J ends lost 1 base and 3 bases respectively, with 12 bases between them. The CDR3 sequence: CASSQAIRTDYGYTF. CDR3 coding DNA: TGTGCCAGCAGCCAAGCCATTCGTACGGACTATGGCTACACCTTC.

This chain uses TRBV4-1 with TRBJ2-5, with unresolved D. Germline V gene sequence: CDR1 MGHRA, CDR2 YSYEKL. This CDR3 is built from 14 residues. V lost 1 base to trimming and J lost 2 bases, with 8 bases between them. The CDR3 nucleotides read TGCGCCAGCAGCCAAGTCCTCAGGCAAGAGACCCAGTACTTC. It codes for CASSQVLRQETQYF.

DNA of the CDR3: TGTGCCAGCAGCAAGGGGGACAGGTCTTATAATTCACCCCTCCACTTT. Translation: CASSKGDRSYNSPLHF. The V call is TRBV21-1, the J call TRBJ1-6; the listed D gene, TRBD1, was not tested against the DNA. TRBV21-1 is designated a pseudogene. The CDR3 loop spans 16 amino acids.

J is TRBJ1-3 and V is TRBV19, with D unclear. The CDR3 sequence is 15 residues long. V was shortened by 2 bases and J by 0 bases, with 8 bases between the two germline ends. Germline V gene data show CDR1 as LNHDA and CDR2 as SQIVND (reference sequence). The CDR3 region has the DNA TGTGCCAGTAGTATAACCGTTCGCTCTGGAAACACCATATATTTT. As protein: CASSITVRSGNTIYF.

In nucleotides, the CDR3 is TGTGCCAGCAGTTACGGTTCGTGGGAGACCCAGTACTTC. The encoded protein is CASSYGSWETQYF. The J gene is TRBJ2-5, the V gene TRBV6-2 or TRBV6-3; no clear D. Germline CDR1 is MNHEY and CDR2 is SVGEGT. V dropped 2 bases and J dropped 5 bases, with 9 bases sitting between them. This CDR3 spans 13 amino acids.

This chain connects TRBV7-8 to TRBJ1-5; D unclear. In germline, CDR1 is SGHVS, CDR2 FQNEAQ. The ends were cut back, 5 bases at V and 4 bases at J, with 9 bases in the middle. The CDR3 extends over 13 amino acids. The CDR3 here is CASSPGRNQPQHF. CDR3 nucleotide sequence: TGTGCCAGCAGCCCGGGTCGAAATCAGCCCCAGCATTTT. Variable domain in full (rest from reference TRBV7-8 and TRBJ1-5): GAGVSQSPRYKVAKRGQDVALRCDPISGHVSLFWYQQALGQGPEFLTYFQNEAQLDKSGLPSDRFFAERPEGSVSTLKIQRTQQEDSAVYLCASSPGRNQPQHFGDGTRLSIL.

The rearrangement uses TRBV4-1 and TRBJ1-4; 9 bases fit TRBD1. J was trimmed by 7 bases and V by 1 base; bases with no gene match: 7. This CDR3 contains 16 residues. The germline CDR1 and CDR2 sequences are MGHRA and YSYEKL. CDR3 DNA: TGCGCCAGCAGCCAAGGGGGACAGGGCGTAGGTGAAAAACTGTTTTTT. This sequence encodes CASSQGGQGVGEKLFF.

As DNA, the CDR3 is TGTGCCAGCAGCTTGGGTATTAGCGGGGGGTGGAATGAGCAGTTCTTC. It translates to CASSLGISGGWNEQFF. V and J are TRBV5-4 and TRBJ2-1; 10 nucleotides agree with TRBD2. The V and J ends lost 0 bases and 7 bases, in that order; junction bases with no gene match: 7. The CDR3 consists of 16 residues. Germline CDR1 SGHNT, CDR2 YYREEE (reference sequence).

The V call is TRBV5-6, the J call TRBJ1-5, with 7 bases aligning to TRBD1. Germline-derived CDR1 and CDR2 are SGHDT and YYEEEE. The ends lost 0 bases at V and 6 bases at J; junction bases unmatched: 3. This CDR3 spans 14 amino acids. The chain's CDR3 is CASSLGQGGQPQHF. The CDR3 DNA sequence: TGTGCCAGCAGCTTGGGGCAGGGGGGTCAGCCCCAGCATTTT.

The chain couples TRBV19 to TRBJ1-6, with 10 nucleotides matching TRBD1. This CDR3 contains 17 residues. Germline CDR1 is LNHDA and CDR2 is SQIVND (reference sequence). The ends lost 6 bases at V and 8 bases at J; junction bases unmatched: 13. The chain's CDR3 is CASRKTGGPGRYSPLHF. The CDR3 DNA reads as TGTGCCAGTAGGAAGACAGGGGGCCCCGGTAGGTATTCACCCCTCCACTTT.